These T cell receptor beta chains were read from a single sample in a study of blood T cell repertoires in COVID-19. Measured with immunoSEQ multiplex PCR; TCRdb has only the in-frame clones, and not every one. The sample holds tens of thousands of clones, 87% seen once. The source material was peripheral blood. All receptors derive from a human donor in a cohort sampled during active COVID-19. The donor label of this sample is uncertain. Both conserved end residues are trimmed from each CDR3. The size entry is marked missing in some rows and otherwise reads once, few, many or a size class.

J gene,CDR3 length,clone size,V gene,CDR3 protein
TRBJ2-2,13,-,TRBV19,ASHTRREDTGELF
TRBJ1-1,12,-,TRBV3-1/TRBV3-2,ASSQENRRGEAF
TRBJ2-5,12,-,TRBV3-1/TRBV3-2,ASSQDPLKETQY
TRBJ1-3,13,-,TRBV3-1/TRBV3-2,ASSQQGAGGNTIY
TRBJ2-5,12,-,TRBV5-1,ASSPGQPQETQY
TRBJ1-5,11,-,TRBV7-2,ASSFDRGQPQH
TRBJ1-2,14,-,TRBV5-5,ASSLATGTGGYGYT
TRBJ1-6,14,-,TRBV5-4,ASSFVPGQGFSPLH
TRBJ2-3,12,-,TRBV5-1,ASSLVAGADTQY
TRBJ1-1,9,-,TRBV20-1,SATRGLRAF
TRBJ2-7,12,-,TRBV18,ASSPPTITYEQY
TRBJ1-2,11,-,TRBV5-1,ASSPDRGHGYT
TRBJ2-5,12,-,TRBV10-1,ASSEKASIETQY
TRBJ1-1,12,-,TRBV6-5,ASSYAGGDTEAF
TRBJ2-5,14,-,TRBV11-2,ASSRRTGGNQETQY
TRBJ1-3,12,-,TRBV7-8,ASSKDISGNTIY
TRBJ1-4,13,-,TRBV2,ASREQGVLNEKLF
TRBJ2-3,13,-,TRBV7-3,ASSRTSGGTDTQY
TRBJ2-1,13,few,TRBV11-3,ASSLGVQGGYEQF
TRBJ1-2,14,-,TRBV28,ASSSAPGQGRFGYT
TRBJ1-2,12,few,TRBV5-6,ASSLQGQGGGYT
TRBJ2-7,12,-,TRBV7-9,ASSLRTGLDEQY
TRBJ1-4,14,-,TRBV10-3,AISEGLPGINEKLF
TRBJ1-3,17,-,TRBV5-6,ASSFQSGQPYFAGNTIY
TRBJ1-5,15,-,TRBV28,ASSLIGTGLLRQPQH
TRBJ2-2,11,-,TRBV28,AVQGAGTGELF
TRBJ2-5,13,-,TRBV7-9,ASSSRDRHQETQY
TRBJ1-1,11,-,TRBV7-6,ASSLGEVTEAF
TRBJ2-1,13,once,TRBV4-1,ASSPGGGSYNEQF
TRBJ2-7,13,-,TRBV6-1,ASSEALGRSYEQY
TRBJ1-2,13,-,TRBV10-3,AISGSSGGNYGYT
TRBJ2-6,13,-,TRBV18,ASSSSASGANVLT
TRBJ2-3,9,-,TRBV7-2,ASSSLDTQY
TRBJ1-3,15,-,TRBV18,ASSPRKKGASGNTIY
TRBJ2-2,12,-,TRBV7-2,ASSLGARGVELF
TRBJ1-2,13,-,TRBV5-6,ASSTGWGPTYGYT